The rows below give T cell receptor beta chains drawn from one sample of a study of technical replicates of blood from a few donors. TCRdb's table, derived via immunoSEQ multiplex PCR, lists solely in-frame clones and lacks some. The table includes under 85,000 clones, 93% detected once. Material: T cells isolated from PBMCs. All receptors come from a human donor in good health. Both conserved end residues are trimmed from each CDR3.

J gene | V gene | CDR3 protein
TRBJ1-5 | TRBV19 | ASIGETGGDGWWGNQPQH
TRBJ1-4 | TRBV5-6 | ASSLGGEKLF
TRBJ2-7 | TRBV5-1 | ASSLSGHLSYEQY
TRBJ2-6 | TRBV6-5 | ASSYSIGANVLT
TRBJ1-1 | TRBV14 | ASSQVEGMNTEAF
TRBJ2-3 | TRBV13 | ASSLGRTVGTDTQY
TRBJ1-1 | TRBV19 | ASKKQGDTEAF
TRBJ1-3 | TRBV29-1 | SAMTGLGNTIY
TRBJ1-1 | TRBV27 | ASSFSSGTPHTEAF
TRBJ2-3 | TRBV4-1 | ASSFEGDGRAPRGITDTQY
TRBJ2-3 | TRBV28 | ASAHRGLTDTQY
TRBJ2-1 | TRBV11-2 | ASSWDRVEFNEQF
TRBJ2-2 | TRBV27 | ASSPNTGELF
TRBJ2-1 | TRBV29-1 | SVEPDSGSSYNEQF
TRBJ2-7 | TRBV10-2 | ASIGDYEQY
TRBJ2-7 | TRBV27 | ASSPGTSGIYEQY
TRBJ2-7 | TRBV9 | ASSVAAGTGAYEQY
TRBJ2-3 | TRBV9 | ASSVASGGGDTQY
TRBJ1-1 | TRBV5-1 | ASSLEGGVNTEAF
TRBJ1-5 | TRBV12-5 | ASGFDRGQIVDQPQH
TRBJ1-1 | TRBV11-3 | ASSSGGWGKQNTEAF
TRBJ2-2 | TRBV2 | ARQGARTGELF
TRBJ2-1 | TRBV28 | ASSLKLPPPGQTSYNEQF
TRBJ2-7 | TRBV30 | AWSARQGWNEQY
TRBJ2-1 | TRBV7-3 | ASSPTGLAGNEQF
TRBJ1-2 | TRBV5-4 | ASQLFGQGSYGYT
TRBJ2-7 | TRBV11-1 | ASSLTSFYEQY
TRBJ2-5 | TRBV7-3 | ASSSRGERETQY
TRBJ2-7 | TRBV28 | ASSLSLRWFHEQY
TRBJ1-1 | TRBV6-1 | ASSELAGQMNTEAF
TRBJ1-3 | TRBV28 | ASSLLPPGNTIY
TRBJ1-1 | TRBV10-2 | ASNVAGTAMNTEAF
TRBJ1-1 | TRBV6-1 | ASSDIIAEAF
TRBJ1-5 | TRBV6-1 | ASSEAGQDQPQH
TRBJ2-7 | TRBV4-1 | ASSQDTLAGDEQY
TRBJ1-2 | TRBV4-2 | ASSQDWGEGDYGYT
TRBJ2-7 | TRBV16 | ASSLGRGMGSYEQY
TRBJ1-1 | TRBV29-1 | SVEEWTGMNTEAF
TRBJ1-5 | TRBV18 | ASSEANDQPQH
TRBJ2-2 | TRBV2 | ASNKGLAGGRHRSGELF
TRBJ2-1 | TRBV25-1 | ASSELRTSGIYEQF
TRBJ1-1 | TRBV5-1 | ASSHRDRVGPEAF
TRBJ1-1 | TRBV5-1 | ASSLGDRETEAF